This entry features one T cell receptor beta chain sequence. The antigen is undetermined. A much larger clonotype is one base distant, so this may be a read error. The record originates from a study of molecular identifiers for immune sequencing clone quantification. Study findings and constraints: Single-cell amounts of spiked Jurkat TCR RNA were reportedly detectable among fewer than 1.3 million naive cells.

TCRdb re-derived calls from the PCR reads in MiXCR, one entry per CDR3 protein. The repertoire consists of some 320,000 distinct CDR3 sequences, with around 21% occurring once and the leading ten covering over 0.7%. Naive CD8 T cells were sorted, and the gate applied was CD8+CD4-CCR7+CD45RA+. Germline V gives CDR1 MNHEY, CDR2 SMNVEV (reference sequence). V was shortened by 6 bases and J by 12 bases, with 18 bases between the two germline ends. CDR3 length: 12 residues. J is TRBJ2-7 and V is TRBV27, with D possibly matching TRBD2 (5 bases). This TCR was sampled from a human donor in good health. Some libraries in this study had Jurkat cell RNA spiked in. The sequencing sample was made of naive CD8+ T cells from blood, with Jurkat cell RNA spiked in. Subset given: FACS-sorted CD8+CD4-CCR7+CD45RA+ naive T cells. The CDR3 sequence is CASRPLLGMRYF. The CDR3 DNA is TGTGCCAGCAGACCTTTACTAGGAATGCGGTACTTC.